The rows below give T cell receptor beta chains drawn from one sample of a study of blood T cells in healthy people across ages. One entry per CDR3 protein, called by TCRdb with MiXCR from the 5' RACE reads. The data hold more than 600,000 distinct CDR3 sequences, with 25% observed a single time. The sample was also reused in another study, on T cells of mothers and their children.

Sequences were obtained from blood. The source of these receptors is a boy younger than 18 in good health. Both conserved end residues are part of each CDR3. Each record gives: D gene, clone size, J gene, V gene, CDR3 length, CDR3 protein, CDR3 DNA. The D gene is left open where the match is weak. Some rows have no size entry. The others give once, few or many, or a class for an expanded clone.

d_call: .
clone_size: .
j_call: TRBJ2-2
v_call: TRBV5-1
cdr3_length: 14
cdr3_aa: CASSLVGAGGELFF
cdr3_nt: TGCGCCAGCAGCTTGGTAGGGGCAGGCGGGGAGCTGTTTTTT

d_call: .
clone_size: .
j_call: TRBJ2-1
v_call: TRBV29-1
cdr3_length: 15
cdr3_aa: CSVEEMESSYNEQFF
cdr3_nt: TGCAGCGTTGAGGAAATGGAGTCGTCCTACAATGAGCAGTTCTTC

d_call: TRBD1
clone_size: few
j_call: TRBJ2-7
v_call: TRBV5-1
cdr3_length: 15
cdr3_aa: CASSLGTGNFYEQYF
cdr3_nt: TGCGCCAGCAGCTTGGGGACAGGTAACTTCTACGAGCAGTACTTC

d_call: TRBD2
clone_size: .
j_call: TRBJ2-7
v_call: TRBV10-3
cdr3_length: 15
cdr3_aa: CAISEASGSFYEQYF
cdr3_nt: TGTGCCATCAGTGAGGCTAGCGGGAGTTTCTACGAGCAGTACTTC

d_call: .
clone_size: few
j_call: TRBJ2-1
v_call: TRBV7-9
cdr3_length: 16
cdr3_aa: CASSSSSQGTGNEQFF
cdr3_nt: TGTGCCAGCAGCTCCTCCTCACAGGGTACGGGGAATGAGCAGTTCTTC

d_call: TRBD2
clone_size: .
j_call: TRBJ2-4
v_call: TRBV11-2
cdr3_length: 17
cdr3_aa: CASSLGHRGEGKNIQYF
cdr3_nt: TGTGCCAGCAGCTTAGGGCATCGTGGGGAGGGTAAAAACATTCAGTACTTC

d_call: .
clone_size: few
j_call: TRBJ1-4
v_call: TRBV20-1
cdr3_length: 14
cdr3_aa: CSAAGAEGNEKLFF
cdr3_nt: TGCAGTGCCGCGGGGGCGGAGGGAAATGAAAAACTGTTTTTT

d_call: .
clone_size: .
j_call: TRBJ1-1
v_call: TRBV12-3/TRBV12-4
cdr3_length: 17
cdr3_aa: CASSRTLPSGPSVEAFF
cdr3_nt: TGTGCCAGCAGCCGTACACTCCCCTCAGGACCGTCCGTTGAAGCTTTCTTT

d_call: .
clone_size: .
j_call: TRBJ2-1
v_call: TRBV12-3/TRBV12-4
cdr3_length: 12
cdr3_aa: CASSPIGNEQFF
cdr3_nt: TGTGCCAGCAGTCCCATCGGCAATGAGCAGTTCTTC

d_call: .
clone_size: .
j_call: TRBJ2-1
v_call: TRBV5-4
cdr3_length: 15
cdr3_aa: CASTQSMRGMYEQFF
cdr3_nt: TGTGCCAGCACCCAAAGTATGAGGGGAATGTATGAGCAGTTCTTC

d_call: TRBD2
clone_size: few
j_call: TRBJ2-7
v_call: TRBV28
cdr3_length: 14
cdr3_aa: CASSLERGIYEQYF
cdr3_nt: TGTGCCAGCAGTTTGGAGCGGGGAATCTACGAGCAGTACTTC

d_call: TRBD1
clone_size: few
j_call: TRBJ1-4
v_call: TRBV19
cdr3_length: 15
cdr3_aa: CASMDRSGGRKKLFF
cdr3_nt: TGTGCCAGTATGGACCGGTCAGGGGGTAGGAAAAAACTGTTTTTT

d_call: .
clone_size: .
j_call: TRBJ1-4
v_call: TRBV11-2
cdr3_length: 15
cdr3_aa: CASSLREGGGEKLFF
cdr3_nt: TGTGCCAGCAGTCTACGCGAGGGTGGCGGTGAAAAACTGTTTTTT

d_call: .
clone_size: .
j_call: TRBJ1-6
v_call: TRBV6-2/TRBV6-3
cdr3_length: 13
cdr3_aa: CASSYSGNSPLHF
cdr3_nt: TGTGCCAGCAGTTACTCGGGAAATTCACCCCTCCACTTT

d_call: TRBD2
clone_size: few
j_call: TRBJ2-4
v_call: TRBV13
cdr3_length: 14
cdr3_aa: CASSRLAGDNIQYF
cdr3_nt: TGTGCCAGCAGTCGACTAGCGGGGGACAACATTCAGTACTTC

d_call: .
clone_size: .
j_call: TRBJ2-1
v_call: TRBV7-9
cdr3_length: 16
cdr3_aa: CASSLGGRGPLGEQFF
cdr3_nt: TGTGCCAGCAGCTTAGGGGGGCGGGGCCCCTTAGGGGAGCAGTTCTTC

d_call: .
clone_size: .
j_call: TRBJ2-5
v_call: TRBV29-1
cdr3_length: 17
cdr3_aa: CSVEGASTGGIQETQYF
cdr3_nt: TGCAGCGTTGAAGGAGCGTCGACAGGTGGGATTCAAGAGACCCAGTACTTC

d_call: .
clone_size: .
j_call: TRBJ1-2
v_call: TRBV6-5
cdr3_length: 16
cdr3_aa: CASSYSTAGRGYGYTF
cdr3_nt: TGTGCCAGCAGTTACTCGACGGCAGGGCGGGGCTATGGCTACACCTTC

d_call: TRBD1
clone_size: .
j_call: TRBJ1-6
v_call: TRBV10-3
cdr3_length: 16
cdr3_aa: CAISEGYGTDDSPLHF
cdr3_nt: TGTGCCATCAGTGAGGGCTACGGGACAGATGATTCACCCCTCCACTTT

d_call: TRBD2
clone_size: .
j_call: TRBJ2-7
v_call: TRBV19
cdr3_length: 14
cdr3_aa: CASSSTSGIFEQYF
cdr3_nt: TGTGCCAGTAGTTCGACTAGCGGGATTTTCGAGCAGTACTTC

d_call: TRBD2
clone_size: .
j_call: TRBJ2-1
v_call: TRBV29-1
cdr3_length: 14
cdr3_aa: CSVPGLAGHNEQFF
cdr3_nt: TGCAGCGTTCCGGGACTAGCGGGACACAATGAGCAGTTCTTC

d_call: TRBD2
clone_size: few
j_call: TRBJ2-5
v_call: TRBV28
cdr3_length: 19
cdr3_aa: CASSLLSRSGGPEWETQYF
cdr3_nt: TGTGCCAGCAGTTTATTAAGCCGGTCGGGAGGGCCGGAATGGGAGACCCAGTACTTC

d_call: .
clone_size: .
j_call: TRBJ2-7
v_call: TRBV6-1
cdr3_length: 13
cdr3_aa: CASEMDYSYEQYF
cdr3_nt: TGTGCCAGCGAGATGGACTACTCCTACGAGCAGTACTTC

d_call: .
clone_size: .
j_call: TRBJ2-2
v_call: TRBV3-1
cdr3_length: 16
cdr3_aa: CASSQVTGSNTGELFF
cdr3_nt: TGTGCCAGCAGCCAAGTGACAGGCTCGAACACCGGGGAGCTGTTTTTT

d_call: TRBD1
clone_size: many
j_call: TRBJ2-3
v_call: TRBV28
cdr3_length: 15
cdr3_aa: CASSLGTASTDTQYF
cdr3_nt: TGTGCTAGCAGCTTAGGGACAGCTAGCACAGATACGCAGTATTTT

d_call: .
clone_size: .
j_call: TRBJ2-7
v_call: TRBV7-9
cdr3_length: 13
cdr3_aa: CASSLVPDTEQYF
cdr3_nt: TGTGCCAGCAGCTTAGTCCCGGACACCGAGCAGTACTTC

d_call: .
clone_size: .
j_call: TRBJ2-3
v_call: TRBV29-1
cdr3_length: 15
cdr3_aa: CSVVRQSGPTDTQYF
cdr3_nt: TGCAGCGTTGTTCGGCAAAGCGGGCCCACAGATACGCAGTATTTT

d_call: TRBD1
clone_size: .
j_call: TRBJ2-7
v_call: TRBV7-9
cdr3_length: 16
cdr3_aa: CASSTVGTGGPYEQYF
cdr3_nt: TGTGCCAGCAGTACCGTGGGGACAGGGGGACCCTACGAGCAGTACTTC

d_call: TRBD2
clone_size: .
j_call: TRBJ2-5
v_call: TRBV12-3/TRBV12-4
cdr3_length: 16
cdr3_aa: CASSFSTSGTQETQYF
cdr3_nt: TGTGCCAGCAGTTTCTCAACTAGCGGAACTCAAGAGACCCAGTACTTC

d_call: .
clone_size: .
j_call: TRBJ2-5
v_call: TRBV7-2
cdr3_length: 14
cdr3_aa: CASSLKSEGETQYF
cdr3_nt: TGTGCCAGCAGCTTAAAGTCCGAGGGCGAGACCCAGTACTTC

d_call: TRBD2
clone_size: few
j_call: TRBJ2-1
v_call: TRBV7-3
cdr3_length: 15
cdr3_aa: CASSLTSGGLNEQFF
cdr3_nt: TGTGCCAGCAGCTTAACTAGCGGGGGACTCAATGAGCAGTTCTTC

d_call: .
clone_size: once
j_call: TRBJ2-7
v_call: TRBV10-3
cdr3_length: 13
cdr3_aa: CAIMGDGSYEQYF
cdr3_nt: TGTGCCATCATGGGGGATGGCTCCTACGAGCAGTACTTC

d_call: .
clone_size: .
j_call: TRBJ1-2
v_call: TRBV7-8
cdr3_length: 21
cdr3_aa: CASSLRSPRDARSVNSHGYTF
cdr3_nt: TGTGCCAGCAGCTTGCGTTCCCCGAGGGACGCCCGATCGGTCAACTCTCATGGCTACACCTTC

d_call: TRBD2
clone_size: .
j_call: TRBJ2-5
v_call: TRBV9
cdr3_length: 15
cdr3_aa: CASSVVGGSTETQYF
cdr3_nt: TGTGCCAGCAGCGTAGTTGGCGGGAGTACAGAGACCCAGTACTTC

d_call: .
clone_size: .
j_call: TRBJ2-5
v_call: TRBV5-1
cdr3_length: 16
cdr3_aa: CASSGGAGGFQETQYF
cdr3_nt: TGCGCCAGCAGCGGGGGGGCCGGCGGCTTCCAAGAGACCCAGTACTTC